This section outlines one T cell receptor (beta chain) sequence together with its context. What it recognizes is unknown. Sample time point: week 23, last vaccination. A single vaccine dose contained 300 ug of mutant IDH1 20-mer peptide, and topical imiquimod was used with it. Using immunoSEQ multiplex PCR, the repertoire was profiled, and TCRdb retains in-frame clones only, with some absent. This table holds about 82,000 clones, roughly 85% found once. These data are taken from a study of a mutant IDH1 vaccine in newly diagnosed glioma. The CDR3 has 15 residues. The V and J ends lost 1 base and 4 bases, in that order; junction bases with no gene match: 6. Germline V gene sequence: CDR1 LGHNA, CDR2 YSLEER.

This sequence was found in a man younger than 45 with glioma. Some clones in this sample may be carry-over from other donors' samples. Sequences were derived from PBMCs, sampled from a glioma patient whose treatment included an IDH1 peptide vaccine. This rearrangement joins TRBV4-3 to TRBJ2-7; 8 bases fit TRBD1. The CDR3 here is CASSQAGTGPYEQYF. The CDR3 DNA sequence: TGCGCCAGCAGCCAAGCCGGGACAGGCCCTTACGAGCAGTACTTC.